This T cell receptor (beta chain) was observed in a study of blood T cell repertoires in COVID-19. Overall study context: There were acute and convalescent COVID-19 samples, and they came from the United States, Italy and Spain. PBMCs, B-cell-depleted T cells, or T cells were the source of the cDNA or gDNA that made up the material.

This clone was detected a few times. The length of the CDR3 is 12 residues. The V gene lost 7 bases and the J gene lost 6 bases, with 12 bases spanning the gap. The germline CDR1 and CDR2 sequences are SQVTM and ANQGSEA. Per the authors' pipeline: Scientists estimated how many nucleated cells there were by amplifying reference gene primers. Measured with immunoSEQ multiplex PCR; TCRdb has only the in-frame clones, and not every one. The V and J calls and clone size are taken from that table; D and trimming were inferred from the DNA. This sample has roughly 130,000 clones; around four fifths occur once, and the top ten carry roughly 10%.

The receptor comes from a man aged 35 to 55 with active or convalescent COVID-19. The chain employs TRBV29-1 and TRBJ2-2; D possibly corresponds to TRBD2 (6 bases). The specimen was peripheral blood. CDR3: CSGGDSAGELFF. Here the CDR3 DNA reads TGCAGCGGGGGGGATAGCGCCGGGGAGCTGTTTTTT.